The 25 T cell receptor beta chains reported below all come from one sample, sequenced in a study of tumor and adjacent non-tumor tissue in lung cancer. The library came from three nested PCR rounds adapted from ARM-PCR protocols. Via MiXCR, TCRdb re-called the multiplex PCR reads, giving one row per CDR3 protein. This sample has fewer than 80,000 distinct CDR3 sequences, with 55% to 70% found just once. RNA was extracted from bulk tissue without any cell sorting. Sequences were obtained from lung tumor tissue. The receptors derive from a woman in her 70s with non-small cell lung cancer.

This clonotype has ten or more counts. The J gene is TRBJ2-5, the V gene TRBV5-1, with no clear D. Trimming took off 0 bases at V and 4 bases at J, with 10 bases between the two ends. Germline assignment: CDR1 SGHRS and CDR2 YFSETQ. There are 14 residues in the CDR3. DNA of the CDR3: TGCGCCAGCAGCTTGGGTTTCCTTGGAGAGACCCAGTACTTC. This translates into CASSLGFLGETQYF.

Points on this clonotype: Germline is not matched at one junction end, which may reflect a read error. The chain carries TRBV12-3 or TRBV12-4 and TRBJ1-2; no clear D gene. CDR3 length: 15 amino acids. The CDR3 DNA is TGTGCCAGCAGCCTTGTAGACCCAACCGGAAGAGGCTACGCCTTC. Translation gives CASSLVDPTGRGYAF.

V gene TRBV6-5 combines with J gene TRBJ2-7; D is possibly TRBD1 (6 bases). The CDR3 is 13 amino acids. Looked up from germline, CDR1 is MNHEY and CDR2 is SVGAGI. The CDR3 loop reads CVSSKDSSYEQYF. Written as DNA, the CDR3 is TGTGTCAGTAGTAAGGACAGCTCCTACGAGCAGTACTTC.

Turning to this clonotype: A read error may explain this, as a much larger clone is one base away. The chain couples TRBV7-3 to TRBJ2-3; 10 bases are a match to TRBD2. CDR3 length equals 15 residues. Trimming at V came to 6 bases and at J to 4 bases, leaving 7 bases not matched to a gene. The germline V gene encodes CDR1 SGHTA and CDR2 FQGTGA. In DNA form, the CDR3 reads TGTGCCAGCAGACCAACTAGCGGGAACGCAGATACGCAGTATTTT. Its translation: CASRPTSGNADTQYF.

The table lists this clonotype with many counts. The V call is TRBV21-1, the J call TRBJ2-5; TRBD2 is taken as the D call from the table, unchecked against the DNA. TRBV21-1 is given as a pseudogene. The CDR3 loop spans 20 amino acids. DNA of the CDR3: TGTGCCAGCAGCGATGGGACTAGCGGGAGGAAGGATAAGCATTTGAAGACCCAGTACTTC. It is translated as CASSDGTSGRKDKHLKTQYF.

This clonotype was detected only once. A much larger clone differs from this one at a single base, so this may be a read error. The V call is TRBV20-1, the J call TRBJ1-1; D is undetermined. The length of the CDR3 is 14 residues. CDR1 is DFQATT, CDR2 SNEGSKA, per germline (reference sequence). The CDR3 sequence is CSARVHSMNTESFF. The CDR3 DNA is TGCAGTGCTAGAGTTCACAGCATGAACACTGAATCTTTCTTT.

About this clonotype: A much bigger clone sits one base away, suggesting this may be a read error. The chain joins TRBV5-1 to TRBJ2-1; D remains unclear. This CDR3 has 11 amino acids. CDR1 is SGHRS and CDR2 is YFSETQ in the germline V gene. V was pared by 3 bases and J by 9 bases, with 7 bases between. CDR3 bases: TGCGCCAGCAGCTCCTGGACTGAGCAGTTCTTC. Its protein is CASSSWTEQFF.

In its sample, this clonotype ranks as medium-sized. The chain recombines TRBV29-1 with TRBJ2-7; D not certain. V was cut by 4 bases and J by 3 bases, with 7 bases left in between. The CDR3 totals 11 residues. Germline-derived CDR1 and CDR2 are SQVTM and ANQGSEA. CDR3 residues: CSVVEGYEQYF. DNA for the CDR3: TGCAGCGTTGTGGAAGGCTACGAGCAGTACTTC.

Of note for this clonotype: Mismatch with germline at one junction end may stem from a read error. The chain uses TRBV20-1 and TRBJ1-5; 8 bases fit TRBD1. Germline V gene data show CDR1 as DFQATT and CDR2 as SNEGSKA (reference sequence). The CDR3 totals 17 residues. The CDR3 bases are TGCAGTGCTAGATGTGACAGGGGTGGGCGTAGCAATCAACCCCAGCATTTT. Translating it yields CSARCDRGGRSNQPQHF.

A note on this clonotype: As the CDR3 is not closed by the conserved phenylalanine or tryptophan, this likely results from a read error. Because the CDR3's place on the DNA is in doubt, the DNA is left out and the CDR3 is given as listed by TCRdb. V is TRBV24-1 and J is TRBJ2-1; TRBD2 is taken as the D call from the table, unchecked against the DNA. The germline gives CDR1 KGHDR, CDR2 SFDVKD. The CDR3 is 17 amino acids in total, end residues counted. The CDR3 reads CTTSDFTSGLAGDEYFS.

With respect to this clonotype: The germline gene is not matched at one end of the junction; a read error may be the cause. This chain links TRBV4-2 with TRBJ2-3, with a weak D call TRBD2 (6 bases). Germline-derived CDR1 and CDR2 are LGHNA and YNFKEQ. This CDR3 comprises 14 residues. CDR3 amino acids: CAGSYSGSTDTQYF. The CDR3 DNA sequence: TGTGCCGGCAGTTATAGCGGTAGCACAGATACGCAGTATTTT.

Details on this clonotype: A much larger clone sits a single nucleotide away, making a read error possible. V gene TRBV19 combines with J gene TRBJ1-1, with a weak D call TRBD1 (6 bases). The germline V gene has CDR1 LNHDA and CDR2 SQIVND (reference sequence). CDR3 length: 10 amino acids. V was cut by 11 bases and J by 7 bases, with 11 bases left in between. Here the CDR3 reads CASRDNEAFF. CDR3 DNA sequence: TGTGCCTCCCGGGACAATGAAGCTTTCTTT.

As concerns this clonotype: The junction and the germline gene differ at one end; a read error may be behind it. This rearrangement joins TRBV7-9 to TRBJ1-1; D gene uncertain. The CDR3 contains 21 residues. The germline V gene has CDR1 SEHNR and CDR2 FQNEAQ (reference sequence). Here the CDR3 reads CTSSLVPGTARQSHMNTEAFF. The CDR3 DNA reads as TGTACCAGCAGCTTAGTCCCCGGCACCGCGCGCCAAAGCCATATGAACACTGAAGCTTTCTTC.

With regard to this clonotype: Possible read error: a much larger clone is one base away. The rearrangement joins TRBV24-1 to TRBJ2-3, with 11 bases that match TRBD1. Germline CDR1 reads KGHDR; CDR2 reads SFDVKD. CDR3 size: 16 residues. The V gene end was trimmed by 3 bases and the J gene end by 5 bases; junction bases not matched to a gene: 6. Here the CDR3 reads CATSDQPGQGVDTQYF. CDR3 coding DNA: TGTGCCACCAGTGATCAACCGGGACAGGGGGTAGATACGCAGTATTTT.

In the case of this clonotype: A read error may account for a junction end that differs from germline. This rearrangement joins TRBV4-1 to TRBJ2-1; 13 bases map to TRBD2. CDR1 is MGHRA and CDR2 is YSYEKL in the germline V gene. The CDR3 sequence is 19 residues long. The CDR3 bases are TGCGCCGGCAGCCCCATCCCCTGGGGACTAGCGGGATCCGGCAATGAGCAGTTCTTC. This gives the protein CAGSPIPWGLAGSGNEQFF.

Details on this clonotype: A read error may explain this, as a much larger clone is one base away. In nucleotides, the CDR3 is TGTGCCAGTAATATGGCTAGCGGGGGCACAGATACGCAGTATTTT. This gives the protein CASNMASGGTDTQYF. V gene TRBV28 combines with J gene TRBJ2-3; 9 nucleotides match TRBD2. V dropped 9 bases and J dropped 1; count of bases not matched to a gene: 8. Germline assignment: CDR1 MDHEN and CDR2 SYDVKM. This CDR3 region has 15 residues.

Ten or more counts support this clonotype. The CDR3 DNA sequence: TGTGCCAGCAGCTCGGGGGGGCCTAGAGATACGCAGTATTTT. It encodes CASSSGGPRDTQYF. This chain connects TRBV7-2 to TRBJ2-3; 8 bases fit TRBD2. The V segment lost 4 bases and the J segment 5 bases; nucleotides outside the gene matches: 5. Germline assignment: CDR1 SGHTA and CDR2 FQGNSA. This CDR3 contains 14 residues.

The chain links TRBV29-1 to TRBJ1-4; the D is unclear. The CDR3 is made up of 12 amino acids. The V gene's germline CDR1 is SQVTM and CDR2 ANQGSEA. This CDR3 is CNSRAEEGKLFF. In DNA, the CDR3 is TGCAACTCCCGCGCGGAGGAGGGAAAACTGTTTTTT.

Turning to this clonotype: The germline gene is not matched at one end of the junction; a read error may be the cause. This chain uses TRBV11-2 with TRBJ2-1; 8 bases agree with TRBD2. Germline lookup yields CDR1 SGHAT and CDR2 FQNNGV. The CDR3 totals 15 residues. The CDR3 spells CASSHEGGRNNEQIF. The DNA of the CDR3 is TGTGCCAGCAGCCACGAAGGCGGGAGGAATAATGAGCAGATCTTC. Using reference TRBV11-2 and TRBJ2-1 for the parts outside the CDR3, the full variable domain is EAGVAQSPRYKIIEKRQSVAFWCNPISGHATLYWYQQILGQGPKLLIQFQNNGVVDDSQLPKDRFSAERLKGVDSTLKIQPAKLEDSAVYLCASSHEGGRNNEQIFGPGTRLTVL.

As regards this clonotype: The junction and the germline gene differ at one end; a read error may be behind it. The J gene is TRBJ2-1, the V gene TRBV6-2 or TRBV6-3, with no clear D. The germline V gene has CDR1 MNHEY and CDR2 SVGEGT. This CDR3 region has 16 residues. This CDR3 is CASSWLGSSSYIEQLF. CDR3 bases: TGTGCCAGCAGTTGGCTGGGCTCCAGCTCCTACATTGAGCAGCTCTTC.

Ten or more counts support this clonotype. This chain connects TRBV5-4 to TRBJ2-3; unclear D gene. CDR1 SGHNT and CDR2 YYREEE come from the germline V gene (reference sequence). V lost 0 bases and J 4 bases, leaving 12 bases between the germline ends. This CDR3 comprises 15 residues. This CDR3 reads CASSLGMGSSDTQYF. The CDR3 nucleotides read TGTGCCAGCAGCTTGGGGATGGGATCATCAGATACGCAGTATTTT.

At least ten counts were recorded for this clonotype. CDR3 loop: CASSNRQGANYGYTF. The CDR3 DNA reads as TGTGCCAGCAGCAACAGACAGGGGGCCAACTATGGCTACACCTTC. The chain uses TRBV7-8 and TRBJ1-2, with 10 bases fitting TRBD1. The CDR3 spans 15 residues. Per the germline V gene, CDR1 is SGHVS and CDR2 is FQNEAQ. V was pared by 5 bases and J by 2 bases, with 5 bases of the junction left unmatched.

As for this clonotype: A much larger clone differs by one base, so this may be a read error. The chain recombines TRBV20-1 with TRBJ2-1; 7 bases fit TRBD2. CDR1 is DFQATT, CDR2 SNEGSKA, per germline (reference sequence). Trimming at V came to 4 bases and at J to 6 bases, leaving 12 bases not matched to a gene. CDR3 size: 15 residues. In nucleotides, the CDR3 is TGCAGTGCTACGGGACTATCAGGCGGGGGCAATGAGCAGTTCTTC. The encoded protein is CSATGLSGGGNEQFF.

Comments on this clonotype: Sequence at one end of the junction differs from germline and may be a read error. This chain joins TRBV20-1 and TRBJ2-1, with 9 positions matching TRBD2. This CDR3 has 15 amino acids. From germline, CDR1 is DFQATT and CDR2 SNEGSKA (reference sequence). Written as DNA, the CDR3 is TGCAGTGCTAGGGCCGGCGGGAGGGTCAACAATAAGCAGTTCTTC. It codes for CSARAGGRVNNKQFF.

A word on this clonotype: It is likely a read error, because the conserved phenylalanine at the end of the CDR3 is missing. The chain carries TRBV29-1 and TRBJ2-7; 12 bases align to TRBD2. J lost 2 bases, V lost 8 bases, and 10 bases had no gene match. The CDR3 is 15 amino acids. CDR1 and CDR2 (germline): SQVTM, ANQGSEA. The CDR3 region is CSIGLAGHRTYEQYL. The CDR3 DNA sequence: TGCAGCATTGGACTAGCGGGACATAGGACCTACGAGCAGTACCTC.